This is a list of T cell receptor beta chains from one sample in a study of cytomegalovirus exposure and HLA in healthy donors. Profiling relied on immunoSEQ multiplex PCR, and the TCRdb table lists in-frame clones only, not all of them. The profile shows around 160,000 clones, about 85% of them singletons. Sample: PBMCs. These receptors were obtained from a man aged 25 to 40 in good health and CMV-seropositive. Each CDR3 is given with its conserved first and last residue. D genes are given only for firm matches. The size field is filled for only some rows; it gives once, few, many or a size class.

.	TRBV30	TRBJ1-2	.	CAWSPDRNYGYTF	TGTGCCTGGAGCCCCGACAGAAACTATGGCTACACCTTC
.	TRBV7-9	TRBJ2-4	.	CASSLEVLQYF	TGTGCCAGCAGCTTGGAGGTCCTCCAGTACTTC
.	TRBV12-2	TRBJ2-7	few	CASRTTGVEYF	TGTGCAAGTCGCACTACGGGGGTCGAGTACTTC
.	TRBV25-1	TRBJ1-1	.	CASSRPGARTEAFF	TGTGCCAGCAGTCGCCCAGGGGCTCGCACTGAAGCTTTCTTT
TRBD2	TRBV19	TRBJ2-5	.	CASSYRTSGGETQYF	TGTGCCAGTAGTTATCGGACTAGCGGGGGTGAGACCCAGTACTTC
.	TRBV27	TRBJ2-7	.	CASSLAGALYEQYF	TGTGCCAGCAGTTTAGCGGGGGCGCTCTACGAGCAGTACTTC
TRBD1	TRBV5-4	TRBJ1-2	.	CASSLGGTGEAYGYTF	TGTGCCAGCAGCTTGGGGGGGACAGGGGAAGCCTATGGCTACACCTTC
TRBD2	TRBV5-4	TRBJ2-3	.	CASKSSAGGFTDTQYF	TGTGCCAGCAAATCCTCGGCGGGGGGGTTCACAGATACGCAGTATTTT
TRBD2	TRBV2	TRBJ2-7	once	CASRTGGAYEQYF	TGTGCCAGCAGGACGGGAGGCGCCTACGAGCAGTACTTC
TRBD1	TRBV2	TRBJ1-2	.	CASSDGQGNYGYTF	TGTGCCAGCAGTGATGGACAGGGGAACTATGGCTACACCTTC
.	TRBV29-1	TRBJ1-2	.	CSTWEGANYGYTF	TGCAGCACTTGGGAGGGGGCTAACTATGGCTACACCTTC
TRBD2	TRBV7-2	TRBJ2-1	.	CASSLPSGGPSSYNEQFF	TGTGCCAGCAGCTTACCTAGCGGGGGCCCTAGCTCCTACAATGAGCAGTTCTTC
.	TRBV7-3	TRBJ1-1	.	CASSVQGNTEAFF	TGTGCCAGCAGCGTACAGGGGAACACTGAAGCTTTCTTT
TRBD1	TRBV7-3	TRBJ2-7	few	CASSLGTGSSYEQYF	TGTGCCAGCAGCTTAGGGACAGGAAGCTCCTACGAGCAGTACTTC
.	TRBV7-9	TRBJ1-1	.	CASSLQTGVIGTEAFF	TGTGCCAGCAGCTTACAGACAGGAGTCATTGGCACTGAAGCTTTCTTT
.	TRBV25-1	TRBJ2-3	.	CASRYAGLDTQYF	TGTGCCAGCCGGTATGCGGGCCTAGATACGCAGTATTTT
TRBD1	TRBV6-1	TRBJ2-1	.	CASSEASGDRRRTYNEQFF	TGTGCCAGCAGTGAAGCTTCAGGGGACAGGAGAAGAACCTACAATGAGCAGTTCTTC
TRBD1	TRBV5-1	TRBJ2-2	.	CASRPGQGNTGELFF	TGCGCCAGCCGGCCGGGACAGGGGAACACCGGGGAGCTGTTTTTT
.	TRBV5-8	TRBJ1-2	once	CASSRGAAYGYTF	TGTGCCAGCAGTCGGGGGGCAGCCTATGGCTACACCTTC
.	TRBV18	TRBJ2-1	.	CASSPFEGDSYNEQFF	TGTGCCAGCTCACCCTTCGAGGGTGATTCTTACAATGAGCAGTTCTTC
.	TRBV29-1	TRBJ2-7	.	CSVETDREYEQYF	TGCAGCGTTGAAACAGACAGAGAGTACGAGCAGTACTTC
.	TRBV5-6	TRBJ2-7	.	CASSPDRFSYEQYF	TGTGCCAGCAGCCCTGACAGGTTCTCCTACGAGCAGTACTTC
.	TRBV5-1	TRBJ1-2	once	CASSPGHGANYGYTF	TGCGCCAGCAGCCCGGGACATGGGGCTAACTATGGCTACACCTTC
TRBD1	TRBV19	TRBJ2-3	.	CASSDRGRTDTQYF	TGTGCCAGTTCGGACAGGGGGCGAACAGATACGCAGTATTTT
TRBD2	TRBV5-4	TRBJ2-4	.	CASRSSLATQNIQYF	TGTGCCAGCAGGTCCTCACTAGCGACTCAAAACATTCAGTACTTC
TRBD2	TRBV7-9	TRBJ2-3	.	CASSLAPAGALPSTDTQYF	TGTGCCAGCAGCTTAGCTCCAGCGGGGGCCCTACCTAGCACAGATACGCAGTATTTT
.	TRBV4-1	TRBJ1-1	.	CASSQGLRATNTEAFF	TGCGCCAGCAGCCAAGGGCTCAGGGCCACGAACACTGAAGCTTTCTTT
.	TRBV9	TRBJ1-3	.	CASSGDLTGPGNTIYF	TGTGCCAGCAGCGGAGATCTGACAGGACCTGGAAACACCATATATTTT
TRBD2	TRBV29-1	TRBJ2-3	.	CSVVIAGGRTDTQYF	TGCAGCGTCGTGATAGCGGGGGGGCGGACAGATACGCAGTATTTT
TRBD1	TRBV7-9	TRBJ2-7	.	CASSAPGQGNPYEQYF	TGTGCCAGCAGCGCACCGGGACAGGGTAATCCCTACGAGCAGTACTTC
TRBD1	TRBV6-5	TRBJ2-3	.	CASSGQGAADTQYF	TGTGCCAGCAGCGGACAGGGGGCCGCAGATACGCAGTATTTT
.	TRBV7-9	TRBJ1-5	.	CASSQQGLSQPQHF	TGTGCCAGCAGCCAACAGGGTTTGAGTCAGCCCCAGCATTTT
TRBD2	TRBV5-1	TRBJ2-1	.	CASSRGLAGEFEQFF	TGCGCCAGCAGCCGCGGACTAGCGGGGGAGTTTGAGCAGTTCTTC
.	TRBV27	TRBJ1-2	.	CASSLSWEGGGYGYTF	TGTGCCAGCAGTTTATCGTGGGAGGGAGGGGGGTATGGCTACACCTTC
TRBD1	TRBV4-3	TRBJ1-2	.	CASSQAYRGDIHGYTF	TGCGCCAGCAGCCAAGCCTACAGGGGGGATATTCATGGCTACACCTTC
TRBD1	TRBV18	TRBJ1-2	.	CASSLTRGPGYGYTF	TGTGCCAGCTCACTAACCAGGGGGCCTGGCTATGGCTACACCTTC
.	TRBV5-1	TRBJ2-3	.	CASSFRAGYVTDTQYF	TGCGCCAGCAGCTTTCGAGCGGGCTATGTCACAGATACGCAGTATTTT
.	TRBV5-6	TRBJ1-6	.	CASLGPTDGYNSPLHF	TGTGCCAGCCTCGGTCCGACAGATGGATATAATTCACCCCTCCACTTT
.	TRBV9	TRBJ2-5	.	CASSVDLVETQYF	TGTGCCAGCAGCGTAGATCTAGTAGAGACCCAGTACTTC
TRBD2	TRBV5-1	TRBJ2-7	.	CASSLAGGEYEQYF	TGCGCCAGCAGCCTAGCGGGGGGAGAATACGAGCAGTACTTC
TRBD2	TRBV13	TRBJ2-1	.	CASITSGGGGQFF	TGTGCCAGCATAACTAGCGGGGGAGGCGGGCAGTTCTTC
.	TRBV5-1	TRBJ2-7	.	CASSLLTSSYEQYF	TGCGCCAGCAGCCTCTTGACAAGCTCCTACGAGCAGTACTTC
TRBD1	TRBV19	TRBJ1-2	.	CASRRQGRGYTF	TGTGCCAGTAGACGACAGGGTCGAGGCTACACCTTC
TRBD1	TRBV6-5	TRBJ1-3	.	CASSRGIAGNTIYF	TGTGCCAGCAGCAGGGGGATAGCTGGAAACACCATATATTTT
TRBD1	TRBV4-3	TRBJ1-2	.	CASSQVGTGYGYTF	TGCGCCAGCAGCCAAGTAGGGACAGGCTATGGCTACACCTTC
TRBD1	TRBV2	TRBJ2-7	once	CASSPTGVSSYEQYF	TGTGCCAGCAGTCCGACAGGGGTGAGCTCCTACGAGCAGTACTTC
.	TRBV2	TRBJ1-1	.	CASSEEGDRRETEAFF	TGTGCCAGCAGTGAGGAGGGCGATCGCAGGGAGACTGAAGCTTTCTTT
TRBD2	TRBV9	TRBJ2-5	.	CASSYTGTSGQETQYF	TGTGCCAGCAGCTATACCGGGACTAGCGGCCAAGAGACCCAGTACTTC
.	TRBV6-6	TRBJ2-6	.	CASSSQASGANVLTF	TGTGCCAGCAGTTCCCAGGCATCTGGGGCCAACGTCCTGACTTTC
TRBD1	TRBV6-5	TRBJ2-7	.	CASGGQGIYEQYF	TGTGCCAGCGGGGGACAGGGTATCTACGAGCAGTACTTC
.	TRBV18	TRBJ1-1	once	CASAGGGNTEAFF	TGTGCCAGCGCTGGCGGCGGGAACACTGAAGCTTTCTTT
.	TRBV19	TRBJ1-5	.	CASSISGSQPQHF	TGTGCCAGTAGTATCTCAGGGTCCCAGCCCCAGCATTTT
TRBD1	TRBV7-2	TRBJ1-4	.	CASSLTGGGEKLFF	TGTGCCAGCAGCTTAACAGGGGGCGGTGAAAAACTGTTTTTT
TRBD2	TRBV9	TRBJ2-3	.	CASSVAGGGAPDTQYF	TGTGCCAGCAGCGTAGCGGGCGGGGGGGCCCCAGATACGCAGTATTTT
.	TRBV20-1	TRBJ1-1	.	CSTYRTEAFF	TGCAGTACCTATAGAACTGAAGCTTTCTTT
.	TRBV2	TRBJ2-2	once	CASSRDTNTGELFF	TGTGCCAGCAGCCGGGACACCAACACCGGGGAGCTGTTTTTT
.	TRBV6-4	TRBJ2-3	.	CASGGASTDTQYF	TGTGCCAGCGGAGGGGCTAGCACAGATACGCAGTATTTT
TRBD1	TRBV25-1	TRBJ2-4	.	CASSESGQGLAKNIQYF	TGTGCCAGCAGTGAATCGGGACAGGGGCTAGCCAAAAACATTCAGTACTTC
.	TRBV10-3	TRBJ1-5	.	CAISEPQGQPQHF	TGTGCCATCAGTGAACCCCAGGGACAGCCCCAGCATTTT
.	TRBV5-4	TRBJ1-6	.	CASSPEGWNSPLHF	TGTGCCAGCAGCCCAGAGGGCTGGAATTCACCCCTCCACTTT